In its sample, the clone carrying this TCR beta chain was seen a few times. Its target is not known. The data belong to a study of T cells in Graves' hyperthyroidism and ophthalmopathy. General study points: Among clonotypes expanded in thyroid above 0.001, most were also found in blood.

Patients aged 18 to 65 with hyperthyroidism were newly diagnosed, with duration under 2 months. Amplification of TCR beta CDR3 regions was performed using RNA transcripts as template. In the first-round RT-PCR of the TCR CDR3, the HTBI primer set was used. MiXCR, applied by TCRdb to the multiplex PCR reads, yields one record per CDR3 protein. The sample has hundreds of thousands of distinct CDR3 sequences; 35% to 45% are singletons. CDR1 is SGHRS and CDR2 is YFSETQ in the germline V gene. Trimming left V 5 bases short and J 4 bases short, with 13 bases between. The CDR3 sequence is 14 residues long. The source material was blood. The chain links TRBV5-1 to TRBJ1-3; D call uncertain. This receptor was identified in a young man with Graves' hyperthyroidism. For the CDR3, the DNA is TGCGCCAGCAGGAACCGCAGTACCGGAAACACCATATATTTT. It encodes CASRNRSTGNTIYF.